This is a list of T cell receptor beta chains from one sample in a study of blood T cell repertoires in COVID-19. Assay: immunoSEQ multiplex PCR; the TCRdb copy retains only in-frame clones and omits some. The repertoire consists of about 320,000 clones, with about 90% occurring once and the leading ten covering 5% to 7.5%. The sample taken for sequencing was peripheral blood. The source is a man younger than 30 who had recovered from COVID-19. The CDR3 runs from the conserved cysteine through the conserved F or W.

J gene | V gene | CDR3 protein
TRBJ2-2 | TRBV18 | CASSPRLAANTGELFF
TRBJ1-6 | TRBV14 | CASSQTGQAWSPLHF
TRBJ1-1 | TRBV11-2 | CASSLPPQGMTNTEAFF
TRBJ2-7 | TRBV1 | CTSSQEGLHSYEQYF
TRBJ2-1 | TRBV19 | CASSKIPGLAGDPNEQFF
TRBJ1-5 | TRBV6-2/TRBV6-3 | CASSPQITGLLF
TRBJ1-4 | TRBV19 | CASSLDNRSSKEKLFF
TRBJ2-2 | TRBV30 | CAWGTGNTGELFF
TRBJ2-1 | TRBV4-1 | CASSQGTSGAYNEQFF
TRBJ1-2 | TRBV9 | CASSAAGTAYGYTF
TRBJ1-1 | TRBV6-5 | CASSYSGENTEAFF
TRBJ1-1 | TRBV27 | CASSLTGGWNTEAFF
TRBJ2-3 | TRBV5-5 | CASSLEEDTQYF
TRBJ2-1 | TRBV5-4 | CASSLRGGRLDSEQFF
TRBJ2-7 | TRBV19 | CASSMKAGGAEQYF
TRBJ1-1 | TRBV19 | CASTYQGGTEAFF
TRBJ2-7 | TRBV21-1 | CASSTGDRGSSYEQYF
TRBJ2-7 | TRBV19 | CASSPGTGSSYEQYF
TRBJ1-1 | TRBV3-1/TRBV3-2 | CASSLQTGRGTEAFF
TRBJ2-7 | TRBV10-3 | CAISGRAGTYEQYF
TRBJ1-1 | TRBV6-5 | CASSLRGNTEAFF
TRBJ1-4 | TRBV5-4 | CASTNGGLAGEKLFF
TRBJ2-7 | TRBV15 | CATSRSQEPYEQYF
TRBJ2-1 | TRBV11-1 | CASSLEGTSGADEQFF
TRBJ2-7 | TRBV19 | CASSIGQGLSYEQYF
TRBJ1-1 | TRBV7-3 | CASSYRVSEAFF
TRBJ2-5 | TRBV18 | CASSPRASGFGETQYF
TRBJ2-7 | TRBV27 | CASSPRTGKAYEQYF